The 28 T cell receptor beta chains below come from one sample, sequenced in a study of T cells in Graves' hyperthyroidism and ophthalmopathy (dated by TCRdb to about 2019). The method behind the library was multiplex PCR. The sequencer was an Illumina HiSeq 2000. The TCR beta CDR3 regions were amplified from RNA transcripts. The first round of RT-PCR for the TCR CDR3 was performed with the HTBI primer set and the Qiagen OneStep RT-PCR kit. In TCRdb, the public reads were trimmed at Q25 with fastp and aligned with MiXCR, with productive beta chains retained. Each record represents a unique CDR3 protein, reported with the most common genes and DNA among its rows. The sample records 300,000 to 450,000 distinct CDR3 sequences, approximately 13% of which are singletons. The leading ten clones occupy 9.2% of the sample. The source material was blood. The origin of the receptors is a woman between 18 and 30 years old with Graves' hyperthyroidism.

Comment on this clonotype: This sequence may be a read error, since a much larger clone differs from it by one base. The genes are TRBV27 and TRBJ2-7; D may match TRBD1 or TRBD2 (5 bases each). Germline V gene data show CDR1 as MNHEY and CDR2 as SMNVEV (reference sequence). The CDR3 has 13 residues. The CDR3 sequence is CVSSFSGHHEQYF. CDR3 DNA sequence: TGTGTCAGCAGTTTTTCGGGGCACCACGAGCAGTACTTC.

This rearrangement joins TRBV2 to TRBJ1-1; 8 bases fit TRBD1. The germline CDR1 and CDR2 sequences are SNHLY and FYNNEI. The CDR3 totals 21 residues. Trimming cost V 8 bases and J 3 bases; bases outside gene matches: 29. In DNA form, the CDR3 reads TGTGCCAGCGGAGACGGGGGGGGACCCCCCGCGATTATACAGGGGGACACTGAAGCTTTCTTT. It codes for CASGDGGGPPAIIQGDTEAFF.

The chain is built from TRBV7-9 and TRBJ2-1, with a possible D match to TRBD2 (7 bases). The V end was cut by 3 bases, the J end by 9 bases, with 18 bases between. The CDR3 contains 15 residues. The V gene's germline CDR1 is SEHNR and CDR2 FQNEAQ (reference sequence). This chain's CDR3 is CASSLGGRGVVEQFF. The CDR3 nucleotides read TGTGCCAGCAGCTTGGGGGGGCGTGGGGTAGTTGAGCAGTTCTTC.

Comment on this clonotype: A much bigger clone sits one base away, suggesting this may be a read error. The chain combines TRBV7-8 with TRBJ2-7, with unresolved D. With 2 bases removed from V and 6 bases from J, the gap between germline ends came to 5 bases. CDR3 length equals 11 residues. CDR1 is SGHVS, CDR2 FQNEAQ, per germline. CDR3 residues: CASSLRVEQYF. The CDR3, as DNA: TGTGCCAGCAGCTTAAGGGTCGAGCAGTACTTC.

This clonotype was observed at least ten times. This rearrangement joins TRBV14 to TRBJ1-1; D is perhaps TRBD1 (6 bases). Germline CDR1 and CDR2: SGHDN and FVKESK. The germline V and J ends were trimmed by 4 bases and 4 bases, with 13 bases remaining between them. The CDR3 spans 14 residues. The DNA of the CDR3 is TGTGCCAGCAGCCCCCTTGACAGGACCACTGAAGCTTTCTTT. Encoded protein: CASSPLDRTTEAFF.

This clonotype was found many times. The V and J genes are TRBV20-1 and TRBJ2-7; no definite D call. Trimming pared 4 bases from V and 5 bases from J, leaving 6 bases between. CDR1 and CDR2 from the germline V gene are DFQATT and SNEGSKA (reference sequence). The CDR3 extends over 10 amino acids. The CDR3 DNA reads as TGCAGTGCTACCCTTCACGAGCAGTACTTC. Its protein product is CSATLHEQYF.

This chain joins TRBV7-9 and TRBJ2-7, with D unclear. CDR1 is SEHNR and CDR2 is FQNEAQ in the germline V gene (reference sequence). CDR3 size: 14 residues. Trimming left V 1 base short and J 2 bases short, with 9 bases between. The CDR3 coding sequence is TGTGCCAGCAGCTTAGTACCGGTCGCCTACGAGCAGTACTTC. Protein: CASSLVPVAYEQYF. Combining the CDR3 with reference TRBV7-9 and TRBJ2-7 gives the whole variable domain DTGVSQNPRHKITKRGQNVTFRCDPISEHNRLYWYRQTLGQGPEFLTYFQNEAQLEKSRLLSDRFSAERPKGSFSTLEIQRTEQGDSAMYLCASSLVPVAYEQYFGPGTRLTVT.

This clonotype was observed at least ten times. The genes are TRBV30 and TRBJ1-2; D gene uncertain. CDR3 length: 14 residues. V lost 3 bases, J lost 3 bases, and 14 bases lay in between. The germline V gene has CDR1 GTSNPN and CDR2 SVGIG (reference sequence). The CDR3 spells CAWSAPPVHYGYTF. CDR3 bases: TGTGCCTGGAGCGCCCCCCCGGTGCACTATGGCTACACCTTC.

This clonotype was found many times. The rearrangement links TRBV19 to TRBJ2-1, with 11 bases that match TRBD2. The CDR3 totals 18 residues. Per the germline V gene, CDR1 is LNHDA and CDR2 is SQIVND (reference sequence). Trimming at V came to 0 bases and at J to 0 bases, leaving 4 bases not matched to a gene. CDR3 sequence reads: CASSIDQGTSGSYNEQFF. The CDR3, as DNA: TGTGCCAGTAGTATAGATCAAGGGACTAGCGGCTCCTACAATGAGCAGTTCTTC.

A few counts support this clonotype. A read error may explain this, as a much larger clone is one base away. The chain couples TRBV11-2 to TRBJ1-2; D gene uncertain. Germline lookup yields CDR1 SGHAT and CDR2 FQNNGV. The CDR3 runs 12 residues. Here the CDR3 reads CARSLRVMGYTF. The DNA of the CDR3 is TGTGCCAGAAGCTTAAGGGTTATGGGCTACACCTTC.

Only a few counts were recorded for this clonotype. The gene calls are TRBV4-1 and TRBJ2-5, with D maybe TRBD2 (5 bases). Trimming removed 1 base at V and 9 bases at J, with 12 bases between. Germline V gene data show CDR1 as MGHRA and CDR2 as YSYEKL. The CDR3 covers 13 residues. Here the CDR3 DNA reads TGCGCCAGCAGCCAAGGGCGCGCGGAGGCCCAGTACTTC. Translation: CASSQGRAEAQYF.

The sample holds many counts of this clonotype. DNA of the CDR3: TGTGCCAGCAGCCGTCAGGGTTTTGGAGAGACCCAGTACTTC. It is translated as CASSRQGFGETQYF. The rearrangement uses TRBV7-9 and TRBJ2-5; the D gene is possibly TRBD1 (5 bases). Looked up from germline, CDR1 is SEHNR and CDR2 is FQNEAQ (reference sequence). The CDR3 totals 14 residues. V was cut by 5 bases and J by 4 bases, with 14 bases left in between.

About this clonotype: A single base separates this from a much larger clone, so it may be a read error. A read error is likely, as this CDR3 ends without the conserved phenylalanine or tryptophan. The chain is built from TRBV20-1 and TRBJ2-1; D may be TRBD2 (6 bases). Germline loops: CDR1 DFQATT, CDR2 SNEGSKA (reference sequence). This CDR3 has 15 amino acids. V lost 6 bases to trimming and J lost 3 bases, with 18 bases between them. The CDR3 DNA reads TGCAGTGCGACCCTTAGCGGTAATTACTACAATGAGCAGTTCCTC. Its translation is CSATLSGNYYNEQFL.

This clonotype was seen many times. The chain is built from TRBV29-1 and TRBJ1-1, with TRBD1 matching over 7 bases. The CDR3 is made up of 11 amino acids. Germline CDR1 is SQVTM and CDR2 is ANQGSEA. With 7 bases clipped from V and 7 bases from J, the junction kept 6 bases outside the gene matches. CDR3 region: CSGVGQIEAFF. The DNA for the CDR3 is TGCAGCGGGGTGGGACAGATTGAAGCTTTCTTT.

This clonotype was found many times. The chain employs TRBV5-1 and TRBJ2-3; TRBD1 might be the D (7 bases). The CDR3 runs to 16 residues. Trimming left V 0 bases short and J 5 bases short, with 16 bases between. Germline assignment: CDR1 SGHRS and CDR2 YFSETQ. CDR3 DNA: TGCGCCAGCAGCTTGGCAGGGGGACTTGAGGGAGATACGCAGTATTTT. Protein sequence: CASSLAGGLEGDTQYF.

This clonotype was seen repeatedly, ten times or more. The chain uses TRBV12-3 or TRBV12-4 and TRBJ1-3, with D perhaps TRBD1 (6 bases). CDR3 length equals 13 residues. V was trimmed by 6 bases and J by 8 bases, leaving 14 bases between them. Here the CDR3 reads CASRQGPGDTIYF. DNA of the CDR3: TGTGCCAGCAGACAGGGACCGGGGGACACCATATATTTT.

V is TRBV7-9 and J is TRBJ1-2; D unclear. Trimming cost V 4 bases and J 3 bases, with 9 bases left between them. The length of the CDR3 is 13 residues. In germline, CDR1 is SEHNR, CDR2 FQNEAQ (reference sequence). The CDR3 coding sequence is TGTGCCAGCAGCTCCGGGTCATACTATGGCTACACCTTC. This gives the protein CASSSGSYYGYTF. The entire variable domain, with the rest obtained from reference TRBV7-9 and TRBJ1-2, is as follows: DTGVSQNPRHKITKRGQNVTFRCDPISEHNRLYWYRQTLGQGPEFLTYFQNEAQLEKSRLLSDRFSAERPKGSFSTLEIQRTEQGDSAMYLCASSSGSYYGYTFGSGTRLTVV.

This clonotype was observed many times. The rearrangement joins TRBV13 to TRBJ2-3; the D is unclear. Trimming cost V 0 bases and J 2 bases, with 9 bases left between them. The CDR3 totals 15 residues. Germline V CDR1 and CDR2: PRHDT, FYEKMQ (reference sequence). CDR3 sequence reads: CASSLGEVPTDTQYF. The CDR3 nucleotides read TGTGCCAGCAGCTTAGGGGAAGTACCCACAGATACGCAGTATTTT.

This clonotype was seen ten or more times. In nucleotides, the CDR3 is TGTGCCAGCAGTTACGGCGGAGCAGAGTATGGCTACACCTTC. This translates into CASSYGGAEYGYTF. The chain employs TRBV6-5 and TRBJ1-2; no clear D. V was clipped by 2 bases and J by 5 bases, with 12 bases between them. CDR1 MNHEY and CDR2 SVGAGI come from the germline V gene. This CDR3 is built from 14 residues.

The sample holds one count of this clonotype. A clone one base away is much larger, so this may be a read error. The chain couples TRBV4-1 to TRBJ2-1; D is perhaps TRBD1 or TRBD2 (5 bases each). Trimming left V 4 bases short and J 3 bases short, with 13 bases between. The CDR3 has 15 amino acids. Germline values: CDR1 MGHRA, CDR2 YSYEKL. CDR3 DNA sequence: TGCGCCAGCAGCCGAGTAGGGGCGGGCTACAATGAGCAGTTCTTC. As protein: CASSRVGAGYNEQFF.

This CDR3 is CSANGAFF. The CDR3 coding sequence is TGCAGTGCTAACGGGGCTTTCTTT. The chain combines TRBV20-1 with TRBJ1-1; D remains ambiguous. This CDR3 region has 8 residues. V was cut by 4 bases and J by 11 bases, with 5 bases left in between. The germline V gene has CDR1 DFQATT and CDR2 SNEGSKA (reference sequence).

This clonotype was recorded at least ten times. The chain employs TRBV29-1 and TRBJ1-2; D not certain. Trimming shortened V by 0 bases and J by 5 bases, and 13 bases separated the two germline ends. The CDR3 has 14 amino acids. CDR1 SQVTM and CDR2 ANQGSEA come from the germline V gene. CDR3 nucleotides: TGCAGCGTTGAAGATCTAAAGGCCCCGTATGGCTACACCTTC. Translation gives CSVEDLKAPYGYTF.

This clonotype was counted at least ten times. This chain links TRBV12-3 or TRBV12-4 with TRBJ2-2, with D unclear. Trimming took off 5 bases at V and 4 bases at J, with 20 bases between the two ends. The CDR3 has 17 residues. This CDR3 reads CASSTTTVVVGTGELFF. The CDR3, as DNA: TGTGCCAGCAGTACGACAACGGTGGTGGTTGGCACCGGGGAGCTGTTTTTT.

Worth noting for this clonotype: A much bigger clone sits one base away, suggesting this may be a read error. The rearrangement joins TRBV2 to TRBJ2-7; the D gene is possibly TRBD2 (6 bases). Germline CDR1 and CDR2: SNHLY and FYNNEI. The CDR3 runs 13 residues. CDR3 bases: TGTGCCAGCAGGACGGGAGTCAGTCACGAGCGGTACTTC. Its protein is CASRTGVSHERYF. The whole variable domain, remainder taken from reference TRBV2 and TRBJ2-7, is EPEVTQTPSHQVTQMGQEVILRCVPISNHLYFYWYRQILGQKVEFLVSFYNNEISEKSEIFDDQFSVERPDGSNFTLKIRSTKLEDSAMYFCASRTGVSHERYFGPGTRLTVT.

This clonotype came up a few times. The junction departs from germline at one end; a sequencing error may be responsible. This chain connects TRBV9 to TRBJ2-1; D ambiguous. The CDR3 spans 13 residues. Germline loops: CDR1 SGDLS, CDR2 YYNGEE. CDR3 sequence reads: CASSVASHNKQFF. The CDR3 nucleotides are TGTGCCAGCAGCGTAGCTTCCCACAATAAGCAGTTCTTC.

This clonotype was detected a few times. This chain connects TRBV6-1 to TRBJ2-1; no clear D. With 6 bases removed from V and 0 bases from J, the gap between germline ends came to 15 bases. Germline CDR1 MNHNS, CDR2 SASEGT. This CDR3 comprises 16 residues. This chain's CDR3 is CASSSPVRSSYNEQFF. CDR3 nucleotides: TGTGCCAGCAGCTCCCCCGTGAGGAGCTCCTACAATGAGCAGTTCTTC.

This clonotype was detected a few times. This rearrangement joins TRBV29-1 to TRBJ2-7, with D perhaps TRBD1 (6 bases). Germline V lookup: CDR1 SQVTM, CDR2 ANQGSEA. Trimming shortened V by 1 base and J by 5 bases, and 9 bases separated the two germline ends. The CDR3 contains 12 residues. DNA for the CDR3: TGCAGCGTTGAAGTTACAGGGCACGAGCAGTACTTC. As protein: CSVEVTGHEQYF.

This clonotype turned up a few times. V gene TRBV7-3 combines with J gene TRBJ2-1; D remains ambiguous. The ends were cut back, 5 bases at V and 7 bases at J, with 12 bases in the middle. Germline V gene sequence: CDR1 SGHTA, CDR2 FQGTGA. This CDR3 is built from 13 residues. The CDR3 loop is CASSPSRYNEQFF. CDR3 bases: TGTGCCAGCAGCCCCAGCCGGTATAATGAGCAGTTCTTC.